This T cell receptor (beta chain) was profiled in a study of blood T cell repertoires in COVID-19. Study information: In each case, the material was cDNA or gDNA derived from T cells, B-cell-depleted T cells, or PBMCs.

Germline lookup yields CDR1 SGHTA and CDR2 FQGNSA. This CDR3 has 14 amino acids. V shed 2 bases and J 10 bases; nucleotides not matched to a gene: 3. Authors' processing steps: Reference gene primers were amplified, and this amplification served to estimate nucleated cell counts. The method was immunoSEQ multiplex PCR; TCRdb's version includes in-frame clones alone and lacks a portion of them. Clone size and the V and J calls come from that table; the DNA yielded D and trimming. The data contain roughly 100,000 clones, 70% to 90% of them singletons. The source is a middle-aged man with active or convalescent COVID-19. The rearrangement joins TRBV7-2 to TRBJ1-6; 9 bases are a match to TRBD1. Sequencing was performed on peripheral blood. The CDR3 region has the DNA TGTGCCAGCAGCTTAACCGGGACAGGGTCACCCCTCCACTTT. It translates to CASSLTGTGSPLHF.